The clone carrying this TCR beta chain was seen a single time. The assay was immunoSEQ multiplex PCR, and TCRdb's table has in-frame clones only and misses some. The repertoire includes just over 650,000 clones, about nine tenths of them detected once, and roughly 0.25% sits in the top ten. This entry is derived from a study of blood T cell repertoires in COVID-19. V lost 3 bases and J lost 5; bases outside the gene matches: 10. CDR1 and CDR2 (germline): MGHDK, SYGVNS. The CDR3 covers 16 residues. The sequencing sample was made of peripheral blood. This TCR was sampled from a woman between 18 and 29 years old with acute or convalescent COVID-19. The chain joins TRBV25-1 to TRBJ2-1; 7 nucleotides match TRBD1. DNA for the CDR3: TGTGCCAGCAGTGATCCTACCGGGACAGTTAACAATGAGCAGTTCTTC. Protein product: CASSDPTGTVNNEQFF.